The T cell receptor (beta chain) under discussion was sequenced for a study of beta chain features in type 1 diabetes. The length of the CDR3 is 15 residues. With 8 bases clipped from V and 5 bases from J, the junction kept 7 bases outside the gene matches. Germline values: CDR1 PRHDT, CDR2 FYEKMQ (reference sequence). Expressed TCRB transcripts were sequenced after all isolated RNA was converted to cDNA. It was found that naive, central memory and regulatory T cell samples averaged around 3.8 million reads. Generated by immunoSEQ multiplex PCR, the TCRdb table keeps only in-frame clones and is missing some. The sample carries about 340,000 clones, less than 10% recorded once. Sorting gave populations that all exceeded 95% purity. Study-wide points: Moderate but significant shortening of TCRB CDR3s was recorded in all four CD4+ subsets from Type 1 diabetes patients.

This clone appeared a few times. The antigen remains unidentified. V is TRBV13 and J is TRBJ2-2; 11 bases are shared with TRBD2. This receptor was taken from a woman between 18 and 30 years old in good health. The sequenced sample was central memory CD4+ T cells from blood. The CDR3 loop reads CASGFSGRETGELFF. The DNA for the CDR3 is TGTGCCAGCGGATTTAGCGGGAGGGAAACCGGGGAGCTGTTTTTT.